One and the same sample provided the 19 T cell receptor beta chains below, sequenced in a study of Tregs in tolerant kidney transplant recipients (dated by TCRdb to the late 2010s). Libraries were prepared through the immunoSEQ multiplex PCR assay. The table was pulled from immuneACCESS by TCRdb, which kept in-frame rearrangements only. Such tables lose some clones; where checked, under half of the loss comes from unresolved V genes, and the rest has no known cause. This specimen's table enumerates about 48,000 clones. Of the sample, about 0.83% is held by the ten largest clones. The intended sense of this specimen's time point label: blood sample drawn before combined kidney and bone marrow transplant. The sequenced sample was CD4+ T cells from blood, obtained before the transplant. Receptor source: a human donor who received a combined kidney and bone marrow transplant.

According to its frequency, this clone is medium-sized. Coverage ceases 3 residues before the CDR3 finishes, and the germline J gene fills in the end. The chain is built from TRBV30 and TRBJ1-1, with TRBD1 identical over 9 bases. Germline V gene data show CDR1 as GTSNPN and CDR2 as SVGIG (reference sequence). CDR3 size: 15 residues. The CDR3 bases that were read are TGTGCCTGGAGTGTACGGGGGGTACAGGGGGCCTCA. This gives the protein CAWSVRGVQGAS. From start to end, the CDR3 is CAWSVRGVQGASAFF.

CDR3 DNA, as far as it was read: TGCAGCGAGGGGACAGGATCTGGC. As protein: CSEGTGSG. The whole CDR3 protein is CSEGTGSGYTF. This sequence joins TRBV29-1 and TRBJ1-2; 8 positions match TRBD1. Read data end 3 residues before the CDR3 end; the end is taken from the germline J gene. The CDR3 runs 11 residues. CDR1 is SQVTM and CDR2 is ANQGSEA in the germline V gene. J lost 7 bases, V lost 7 bases, and 5 bases had no gene match.

Comment on this clone: The read terminates 3 residues before the CDR3 end, so the remaining end is supplied by the germline J gene. The chain combines TRBV10-3 with TRBJ2-3, with 8 bases identical to TRBD2. The CDR3 is 15 amino acids. CDR1 ENHRY and CDR2 SYGVKD come from the germline V gene. With 3 bases clipped from V and 0 bases from J, the junction kept 2 bases outside the gene matches. The CDR3 DNA, read in part, is TGTGCCATCAGTGAACTAGCGGATAGCACAGATACG. Protein: CAISELADSTDT. The CDR3 as a whole reads CAISELADSTDTQYF.

As regards this clone: The read ends 3 residues early relative to the CDR3; the germline J gene fills the gap. The V gene is TRBV20-1, the J gene TRBJ2-5; the D is unclear. The CDR3 is made up of 14 amino acids. Germline CDR1 is DFQATT and CDR2 is SNEGSKA (reference sequence). V was pared by 4 bases and J by 5 bases, with 17 bases between. The CDR3 loop is CSATPPQSRETQYF. CDR3 DNA, as far as it was read: TGCAGTGCTACCCCCCCACAGTCTCGCGAGACC.

Regarding this clone: The read ends 3 residues shy of where the CDR3 ends; the end is completed using the germline J gene. J is TRBJ1-2 and V is TRBV20-1; D is unclear. This CDR3 has 16 amino acids. The germline CDR1 and CDR2 sequences are DFQATT and SNEGSKA (reference sequence). V dropped 0 bases and J dropped 7 bases, with 21 bases sitting between them. The CDR3 sequence is CSARERYGFLGGGYTF. The DNA read from the CDR3 is TGCAGTGCTAGAGAGAGGTATGGGTTTTTAGGCGGTGGC.

Turning to this clone: The read stops 3 residues short of the end of the CDR3; the missing end is completed from the germline J gene. V is TRBV10-1 and J is TRBJ2-5, with no clear D. The CDR3 spans 12 residues. V was clipped by 10 bases and J by 0 bases, with 9 bases between them. The germline CDR1 and CDR2 sequences are WNHNN and SYGVQD (reference sequence). The CDR3 here is CANEQYQETQYF. The sequenced part of the CDR3 DNA is TGCGCCAACGAGCAATACCAAGAGACC.

Concerning this clone: The read finishes 3 residues shy of the CDR3 end, and the germline J gene is used to complete it. The chain couples TRBV7-2 to TRBJ2-2; D unresolved. CDR3 length: 12 residues. CDR1 is SGHTA, CDR2 FQGNSA, per germline. V gave up 5 bases and J gave up 7 bases, with 8 bases separating them. The CDR3 sequence is CASSPPGGELFF. CDR3 bases read: TGTGCCAGCAGCCCTCCCGGCGGGGAG.

To note about this clone: The missing CDR3 end, 3 residues past where the read stops, is filled in from the germline J gene. This sequence joins TRBV7-9 and TRBJ1-1, with 8 nucleotides matching TRBD1. The CDR3 consists of 15 residues. Per the germline V gene, CDR1 is SEHNR and CDR2 is FQNEAQ (reference sequence). J was trimmed by 1 base and V by 5 bases; bases with no gene match: 6. The CDR3 DNA, read in part, is TGTGCCAGCAGCCCCCGACAGGGGAGGAACACTGAA. Its protein product is CASSPRQGRNTE. The full CDR3 protein is CASSPRQGRNTEAFF.

Turning to this clone: The CDR3 end falls 3 residues outside the read, so it is completed with the germline J gene. The rearrangement joins TRBV7-9 to TRBJ2-7; D unresolved. Trimming stripped 5 bases from V and 4 bases from J, with 12 bases between. Germline CDR1 SEHNR, CDR2 FQNEAQ (reference sequence). The CDR3 spans 13 residues. The CDR3 DNA, read in part, is TGTGCCAGCAGCGTAGGGCCGGGTTACGAG. Protein sequence: CASSVGPGYE. The entire CDR3 reads CASSVGPGYEQYF.

Concerning this clone itself: The CDR3 is cut off 3 residues early in the read; its end comes from the germline J gene. The chain couples TRBV5-1 to TRBJ2-1; 11 nucleotides agree with TRBD2. The germline CDR1 and CDR2 sequences are SGHRS and YFSETQ. With 0 bases clipped from V and 0 bases from J, the junction kept 2 bases outside the gene matches. The CDR3 spans 17 residues. This chain's CDR3 is CASSLGTSGPSYNEQFF. CDR3 DNA (partial): TGCGCCAGCAGCTTGGGGACTAGCGGGCCCTCCTACAATGAG.

Remarks on this clone: The CDR3 goes on 3 residues after the read ends, and that part is filled in from the germline J gene. The chain links TRBV29-1 to TRBJ2-5, with D unresolved. This CDR3 has 14 amino acids. Germline V gene data show CDR1 as SQVTM and CDR2 as ANQGSEA. The CDR3 here is CGIFLPQLKETQYF. The covered CDR3 bases are TGCGGCATTTTCCTCCCGCAGTTAAAAGAGACC.

In the case of this clone: The observed sequence ends 3 residues before the CDR3 terminus, with the missing tail filled in from the germline J gene. J is TRBJ2-2 and V is TRBV5-1; 7 bases line up with TRBD1. The CDR3 is 15 amino acids. V lost 4 bases and J lost 2; bases outside the gene matches: 5. Germline CDR1 reads SGHRS; CDR2 reads YFSETQ. The sequenced CDR3 bases are TGCGCCAGCAGCCCGGGGACAGCAAACACCGGGGAG. As protein: CASSPGTANTGE. In full, the CDR3 is CASSPGTANTGELFF. The complete variable domain, with remaining parts taken from reference TRBV5-1 and TRBJ2-2, reads KAGVTQTPRYLIKTRGQQVTLSCSPISGHRSVSWYQQTPGQGLQFLFEYFSETQRNKGNFPGRFSGRQFSNSRSEMNVSTLELGDSALYLCASSPGTANTGELFFGEGSRLTVL.

A word on this clone: Read coverage stops 3 residues before the CDR3 terminus; the germline J gene supplies the remainder. This chain connects TRBV19 to TRBJ1-2, with a tentative D call TRBD1 (6 bases). CDR1 is LNHDA, CDR2 SQIVND, per germline (reference sequence). V was pared by 4 bases and J by 4 bases, with 22 bases between. The CDR3 is 17 amino acids. The CDR3 protein is CASSTQGIEVASYGYTF. The sequenced CDR3 bases are TGTGCCAGTAGTACACAGGGAATTGAAGTCGCGAGCTATGGC.

To note about this clone: The DNA ends 3 residues before the CDR3 does, and the rest of the CDR3 is filled in from the germline J gene. The chain carries TRBV29-1 and TRBJ1-1; D unresolved. Germline V gene lookup returns CDR1 SQVTM and CDR2 ANQGSEA. V lost 7 bases and J lost 0, with 12 bases in between. This CDR3 region has 13 residues. CDR3 DNA (partial): TGCAGCGCCCAAGGACTCTTGAACACTGAA. Its protein is CSAQGLLNTE. The full-length CDR3 reads as CSAQGLLNTEAFF.

For this clone: The CDR3 end falls 3 residues outside the read, so it is completed with the germline J gene. This rearrangement joins TRBV7-6 to TRBJ1-1; the D is unclear. CDR3 length: 14 residues. Germline CDR1 and CDR2: SGHVS and FNYEAQ. V was cut by 1 base and J by 1 base, with 7 bases left in between. The CDR3 region is CASSLGLENTEAFF. The part of the CDR3 DNA that was read is TGTGCCAGCAGCTTAGGCCTAGAGAACACTGAA.

On this clone itself: The DNA ends 3 residues before the CDR3 does, and the rest of the CDR3 is filled in from the germline J gene. The genes are TRBV5-1 and TRBJ1-1; D call uncertain. The germline CDR1 and CDR2 sequences are SGHRS and YFSETQ. The CDR3 loop spans 16 amino acids. V was trimmed by 6 bases and J by 7 bases, leaving 25 bases between them. The CDR3 loop is CASTSGGGKTTNEAFF. Partial CDR3 DNA: TGCGCCAGCACCTCGGGTGGCGGCAAAACAACTAATGAA.

About this clone: The read comes to an end 3 residues before the CDR3 does, leaving the germline J gene to fill in the end. The gene calls are TRBV12-3 or TRBV12-4 and TRBJ1-2; 7 bases align to TRBD1. CDR3 length equals 13 residues. The sequenced CDR3 bases are TGTGCCAGCAGCAAAACAGGGGCCCGAGGC. Its translation: CASSKTGARG. From start to end, the CDR3 is CASSKTGARGYTF.

Concerning this clone: The CDR3 extends 3 residues past the end of the read, so its final part is completed from the germline J gene. V is TRBV14 and J is TRBJ2-7; D gene uncertain. V lost 4 bases, J lost 2 bases, and 12 bases lay in between. The CDR3 sequence is 14 residues long. Per the germline V gene, CDR1 is SGHDN and CDR2 is FVKESK. The CDR3 sequence is CASSLAYTTYEQYF. CDR3 DNA (partial): TGTGCCAGCAGCCTCGCGTATACCACCTACGAG.

Notes on this clone: Read data end 3 residues before the CDR3 end; the end is taken from the germline J gene. The gene calls are TRBV6-4 and TRBJ2-3, with D unresolved. CDR1 is MRHNA and CDR2 is SNTAGT in the germline V gene. V gave up 5 bases and J gave up 0 bases, with 9 bases separating them. CDR3 length: 14 amino acids. This chain's CDR3 is CASSIAHSTDTQYF. The CDR3 DNA, read in part, is TGTGCCAGCAGTATAGCCCATAGCACAGATACG.